What follows are 10 T cell receptor beta chains derived from one specimen sequenced in a study of blood T cell repertoires in COVID-19. The repertoire was sequenced with immunoSEQ multiplex PCR; TCRdb's copy has only in-frame clones and lacks some. The data contain 140,000 to 150,000 clones, roughly 90% of them singletons. The sequenced sample consisted of peripheral blood. The receptors here all came from a man in his sixties or seventies with acute or convalescent COVID-19.

The chain carries TRBV30 and TRBJ1-1, with 7 bases matching TRBD1. The germline V gene has CDR1 GTSNPN and CDR2 SVGIG (reference sequence). The CDR3 is 12 amino acids. CDR3 amino acids: CAAGQRLYEAFF. In nucleotides, the CDR3 is TGTGCGGCGGGACAGCGATTGTACGAAGCTTTCTTT. Full variable domain (missing parts from reference TRBV30 and TRBJ1-1): SQTIHQWPATLVQPVGSPLSLECTVEGTSNPNLYWYRQAAGRGLQLLFYSVGIGQISSEVPQNLSASRPQDRQFILSSKKLLLSDSGFYLCAAGQRLYEAFFGQGTRLTVV.

This rearrangement joins TRBV7-9 to TRBJ2-3, with a tentative D call TRBD1 (6 bases). Trimming left V 4 bases short and J 3 bases short, with 14 bases between. Germline V gene data show CDR1 as SEHNR and CDR2 as FQNEAQ (reference sequence). CDR3 length: 15 amino acids. The CDR3 DNA follows: TGTGCCAGCAGCTCCCTCCTCGGACAGACAGATACGCAGTATTTT. It yields the protein CASSSLLGQTDTQYF.

V gene TRBV3-1 (or the pseudogene TRBV3-2) combines with J gene TRBJ2-3, with D unclear. Germline V lookup: CDR1 LGHDT, CDR2 YNNKEL (reference sequence). The CDR3 length is 14 residues. V lost 5 bases and J lost 0, with 9 bases in between. CDR3 DNA sequence: TGTGCCAGCAGCTCCCCCGGGAGCACAGATACGCAGTATTTT. It codes for CASSSPGSTDTQYF.

V gene TRBV29-1 combines with J gene TRBJ1-5; 8 bases are shared with TRBD1. This CDR3 contains 13 residues. Trimming removed 7 bases from V and 4 bases from J; junction bases left unmatched: 6. Germline loops: CDR1 SQVTM, CDR2 ANQGSEA. The CDR3 DNA is TGCAGCGCGGTAGGACAGGGTAATCAGCCCCAGCATTTT. It specifies CSAVGQGNQPQHF.

The chain employs TRBV6-5 and TRBJ2-7, with 13 bases that match TRBD2. CDR3 length: 12 amino acids. In germline, CDR1 is MNHEY, CDR2 SVGAGI. V lost 6 bases to trimming and J lost 7 bases; unmatched junction nucleotides: 0. CDR3 loop: CASRLAGGEQYF. The CDR3 DNA reads as TGTGCCAGCAGACTAGCGGGAGGGGAGCAGTACTTC.

The chain is built from TRBV15 and TRBJ2-5, with D maybe TRBD2 (6 bases). Trimming removed 5 bases from V and 2 bases from J, with 15 bases in between. The CDR3 covers 15 residues. Germline V gene data show CDR1 as LNHNV and CDR2 as YYDKDF (reference sequence). The CDR3 spells CATSAILGGQETQYF. In nucleotides, the CDR3 is TGTGCCACCAGCGCCATCCTGGGAGGTCAAGAGACCCAGTACTTC.

This clone was observed a handful of times. V and J are TRBV7-2 and TRBJ1-2; D is perhaps TRBD1 (6 bases). The germline V gene encodes CDR1 SGHTA and CDR2 FQGNSA. CDR3 length: 14 amino acids. Trimming took off 3 bases at V and 7 bases at J, with 15 bases between the two ends. The CDR3 spells CASSLSQGSGGYTF. CDR3 sequence (DNA): TGTGCCAGCAGCTTGAGTCAGGGGTCGGGTGGCTACACCTTC.

In this sample, this clone turned up once. Written as DNA, the CDR3 is TGTGCCAGCAGTATACAACAGGTTGTGAACACTGAAGCTTTCTTT. Translated: CASSIQQVVNTEAFF. The chain uses TRBV2 and TRBJ1-1; D may be TRBD1 (5 bases). The CDR3 has 15 amino acids. Germline V gene data show CDR1 as SNHLY and CDR2 as FYNNEI. V lost 5 bases and J lost 0, with 13 bases in between. The full variable domain, with the rest looked up from reference TRBV2 and TRBJ1-1, is EPEVTQTPSHQVTQMGQEVILRCVPISNHLYFYWYRQILGQKVEFLVSFYNNEISEKSEIFDDQFSVERPDGSNFTLKIRSTKLEDSAMYFCASSIQQVVNTEAFFGQGTRLTVV.

This chain connects TRBV11-2 to TRBJ1-5; a possible D gene is TRBD1 (6 bases). The CDR3 is made up of 14 amino acids. CDR1 is SGHAT, CDR2 FQNNGV, per germline. With 3 bases removed from V and 2 bases from J, the gap between germline ends came to 8 bases. CDR3 in DNA: TGTGCCAGCAGCTTGACAGGAGGCAATCAGCCCCAGCATTTT. Translating gives CASSLTGGNQPQHF. Together with reference TRBV11-2 and TRBJ1-5, the CDR3 gives the full variable domain: EAGVAQSPRYKIIEKRQSVAFWCNPISGHATLYWYQQILGQGPKLLIQFQNNGVVDDSQLPKDRFSAERLKGVDSTLKIQPAKLEDSAVYLCASSLTGGNQPQHFGDGTRLSIL.

This chain links TRBV5-1 with TRBJ2-1, with 10 bases identical to TRBD2. Germline V gene data show CDR1 as SGHRS and CDR2 as YFSETQ. J lost 1 base, V lost 7 bases, and 8 bases had no gene match. The CDR3 is 16 amino acids. The CDR3, as DNA: TGCGCCAGCCGGTCTAGCGGGGGATCATCCTACAATGAGCAGTTCTTC. Translation gives CASRSSGGSSYNEQFF.